One and the same sample provided the 15 T cell receptor beta chains below, sequenced in a study of identical twins. MiXCR was run by TCRdb on the 5' RACE reads, yielding one entry per CDR3 protein. Of more than 400,000 distinct CDR3 sequences in the sample, approximately 16% are singletons; the top ten hold roughly 0.43%. This sample also appeared in a second study, on yellow fever vaccine responses in identical twins.

The sample consisted of CD4+ T cells sorted from blood. The receptor set was obtained from a woman aged 18-29 years in good health.

V usage is TRBV29-1 and J usage is TRBJ2-1; D gene uncertain. The V and J ends lost 3 bases and 7 bases respectively, with 16 bases between them. Germline V gives CDR1 SQVTM, CDR2 ANQGSEA. There are 14 residues in the CDR3. CDR3: CSVDRAVTLNEQFF. The CDR3 nucleotides are TGCAGCGTTGACCGGGCGGTGACTTTGAATGAGCAGTTCTTC.

This clonotype turned up a few times. This rearrangement joins TRBV7-2 to TRBJ2-1; D ambiguous. The germline V and J ends were trimmed by 3 bases and 9 bases, with 9 bases remaining between them. CDR3 size: 12 residues. From germline, CDR1 is SGHTA and CDR2 FQGNSA. The CDR3 DNA follows: TGTGCCAGCAGCTTTCTAGTGCTTGAGCAGTTCTTC. This translates into CASSFLVLEQFF.

The J gene is TRBJ2-5, the V gene TRBV6-5; D ambiguous. This CDR3 comprises 12 residues. Deletions cut 8 bases from V and 5 bases from J, with 12 bases between. The germline CDR1 and CDR2 sequences are MNHEY and SVGAGI. The CDR3: CASGSAMETQYF. CDR3 in DNA: TGTGCCAGCGGGTCGGCAATGGAGACCCAGTACTTC.

V is TRBV29-1 and J is TRBJ2-3, with 10 nucleotides matching TRBD2. Germline V gene lookup returns CDR1 SQVTM and CDR2 ANQGSEA. The CDR3 loop spans 14 amino acids. Germline trimming cut 3 bases from V and 1 base from J; bases unmatched to any gene: 1. In DNA form, the CDR3 reads TGCAGCGTTGATGGGACTAGCGGCACAGATACGCAGTATTTT. Translating it yields CSVDGTSGTDTQYF.

This clonotype was counted ten times or more. The chain links TRBV12-3 or TRBV12-4 to TRBJ2-1, with 10 bases lining up with TRBD1. Trimming removed 8 bases from V and 0 bases from J; junction bases left unmatched: 1. CDR3 length: 14 amino acids. The CDR3 sequence: CASRQGASYNEQFF. For the CDR3, the DNA is TGTGCCAGCCGACAGGGGGCCTCCTACAATGAGCAGTTCTTC.

This clonotype was seen only a few times. V is TRBV5-1 and J is TRBJ1-6, with a possible D match to TRBD1 (5 bases). Trimming pared 2 bases from V and 6 bases from J, leaving 9 bases between. The CDR3 covers 14 residues. Germline assignment: CDR1 SGHRS and CDR2 YFSETQ. This chain's CDR3 is CASSFEGSNSPLHF. The CDR3 nucleotides read TGCGCCAGCAGCTTTGAGGGGAGTAATTCACCCCTCCACTTT.

This chain links TRBV15 with TRBJ2-3, with D perhaps TRBD2 (5 bases). V was shortened by 0 bases and J by 2 bases, with 18 bases between the two germline ends. CDR1 LNHNV and CDR2 YYDKDF come from the germline V gene (reference sequence). This CDR3 is built from 18 residues. The CDR3 coding sequence is TGTGCCACCAGCAGAGATCAAGATAGCCGGGGTTACACAGATACGCAGTATTTT. It is translated as CATSRDQDSRGYTDTQYF.

This sequence joins TRBV12-3 or TRBV12-4 and TRBJ1-5; D is undetermined. V was shortened by 6 bases and J by 5 bases, with 8 bases between the two germline ends. CDR3 length: 12 residues. CDR3 loop: CASRLGDQPQHF. CDR3 bases: TGTGCCAGCAGGCTCGGCGATCAGCCCCAGCATTTT.

The V gene is TRBV15, the J gene TRBJ2-1, with 9 positions matching TRBD2. Germline V gene data show CDR1 as LNHNV and CDR2 as YYDKDF (reference sequence). CDR3 size: 15 residues. The J segment lost 8 bases and the V segment lost 1 base, leaving 6 bases of the junction unmatched. In DNA, the CDR3 is TGTGCCACCAGCAGAGTTGGGACTAGCTCCCATGAGCAGTTCTTC. It is translated as CATSRVGTSSHEQFF.

This rearrangement joins TRBV18 to TRBJ2-3, with D tentatively TRBD1 (5 bases). V was clipped by 1 base and J by 2 bases, with 13 bases between them. CDR3 length: 16 amino acids. CDR1 KGHSH and CDR2 LQKENI come from the germline V gene. For the CDR3, the DNA is TGTGCCAGCTCACCACGGCTAGGGGAAGACACAGATACGCAGTATTTT. This gives the protein CASSPRLGEDTDTQYF.

J is TRBJ2-1 and V is TRBV4-1; 16 bases map to TRBD2. V lost 3 bases and J lost 7; bases outside the gene matches: 6. CDR1 and CDR2 (germline): MGHRA, YSYEKL. CDR3 size: 17 residues. CDR3 loop: CASSQPGTSGRVNEQFF. In DNA form, the CDR3 reads TGCGCCAGCAGCCAGCCCGGGACTAGCGGGAGGGTAAATGAGCAGTTCTTC.

This clonotype has only a few counts. The chain employs TRBV5-5 and TRBJ2-2, with D uncertain. The length of the CDR3 is 16 residues. Deletions cut 4 bases from V and 0 bases from J, with 13 bases between. Germline-derived CDR1 and CDR2 are SGHKS and YYEKEE (reference sequence). In DNA form, the CDR3 reads TGTGCCAGCAGCCCTAATCCGGACCCGAACACCGGGGAGCTGTTTTTT. Protein sequence: CASSPNPDPNTGELFF. Together with reference TRBV5-5 and TRBJ2-2, the CDR3 gives the full variable domain: DAGVTQSPTHLIKTRGQQVTLRCSPISGHKSVSWYQQVLGQGPQFIFQYYEKEERGRGNFPDRFSARQFPNYSSELNVNALLLGDSALYLCASSPNPDPNTGELFFGEGSRLTVL.

This clonotype showed up just a few times. CDR3: CASSYGDSWKTQYF. In DNA form, the CDR3 reads TGTGCCAGCAGTTATGGGGACAGTTGGAAGACCCAGTACTTC. This chain connects TRBV6-5 to TRBJ2-5, with 7 bases identical to TRBD1. This CDR3 region has 14 residues. With 3 bases clipped from V and 6 bases from J, the junction kept 7 bases outside the gene matches. Germline assignment: CDR1 MNHEY and CDR2 SVGAGI.

The gene calls are TRBV7-9 and TRBJ2-1; D gene unclear. Trimming pared 11 bases from V and 2 bases from J, leaving 7 bases between. The CDR3 extends over 11 amino acids. Germline CDR1 reads SEHNR; CDR2 reads FQNEAQ (reference sequence). Here the CDR3 reads CASQAYNEQFF. CDR3 bases: TGTGCCTCCCAAGCCTACAATGAGCAGTTCTTC.

In its sample, this clonotype was seen a few times. This chain connects TRBV7-2 to TRBJ1-2; D gene unclear. The CDR3 covers 13 residues. Trimming stripped 6 bases from V and 3 bases from J, with 11 bases between. CDR1 is SGHTA, CDR2 FQGNSA, per germline. CDR3 amino acids: CASSLPTDYGYTF. DNA of the CDR3: TGTGCCAGCAGTCTACCGACTGACTATGGCTACACCTTC.